The 29 T cell receptor beta chains presented below share a single source sample, sequenced in a study of blood T cells in healthy people across ages. Primed by a sample-barcoded 5' primer and a J-beta primer mix, a second PCR proceeded for about 6 to 11 cycles. TCRdb re-called the 5' RACE reads with MiXCR, one entry per CDR3 protein. The data contain approximately 780,000 distinct CDR3 sequences, about 26% of them singletons. This sample was also put to use in a study of T cells of mothers and their children.

Material for sequencing was blood. These receptors came from a boy aged 5 to 17 in good health.

This clonotype was counted between two and nine times. The chain links TRBV5-1 to TRBJ1-6; D gene unclear. CDR3 length equals 15 residues. Germline V CDR1 and CDR2: SGHRS, YFSETQ. V dropped 4 bases and J dropped 7 bases, with 15 bases sitting between them. The CDR3 reads CASSPLRPGNSPLHF. The CDR3 DNA is TGCGCCAGCAGCCCCTTACGCCCCGGGAATTCACCCCTCCACTTT.

The rearrangement uses TRBV6-5 and TRBJ1-2, with TRBD1 as a possible D gene (6 bases). Germline V gives CDR1 MNHEY, CDR2 SVGAGI. Trimming pared 2 bases from V and 7 bases from J, leaving 14 bases between. The CDR3 runs 14 residues. The CDR3 here is CASSYVGGARGYTF. CDR3 in DNA: TGTGCCAGCAGTTACGTAGGGGGGGCGCGTGGCTACACCTTC.

This chain joins TRBV7-9 and TRBJ2-3, with D perhaps TRBD1 (6 bases). CDR1 is SEHNR, CDR2 FQNEAQ, per germline (reference sequence). The CDR3 contains 15 residues. V shed 1 base and J shed 4 bases, with 12 bases lying between them. The CDR3 loop reads CASSLGGTTADTQYF. CDR3 DNA sequence: TGTGCCAGCAGCTTAGGGGGGACAACGGCAGATACGCAGTATTTT.

The chain links TRBV6-5 to TRBJ2-5, with unresolved D. V was pared by 5 bases and J by 4 bases, with 11 bases between. Germline CDR1 MNHEY, CDR2 SVGAGI. The CDR3 is made up of 13 amino acids. In DNA, the CDR3 is TGTGCCAGCAGTCCTCTCCGGGCAGAGACCCAGTACTTC. Encoded protein: CASSPLRAETQYF.

V gene TRBV27 combines with J gene TRBJ2-1; 11 bases are shared with TRBD2. V shed 4 bases, J shed 7 bases, and the junction held 9 bases outside the gene matches. This CDR3 spans 16 amino acids. Germline values: CDR1 MNHEY, CDR2 SMNVEV (reference sequence). DNA for the CDR3: TGTGCCAGCAGTTACGTAGCGGGGGGGCTGGGTAATGAGCAGTTCTTC. Protein sequence: CASSYVAGGLGNEQFF.

V and J are TRBV6-1 and TRBJ1-2, with TRBD1 as a possible D gene (5 bases). The CDR3 extends over 13 amino acids. Germline-derived CDR1 and CDR2 are MNHNS and SASEGT. V shed 6 bases and J shed 11 bases, with 19 bases lying between them. CDR3 nucleotides: TGTGCCAGCAGCCTCGACAGTAGACGAGGGTACACCTTC. Protein product: CASSLDSRRGYTF.

The CDR3 sequence: CASSLEGTAYNEQYF. The CDR3 region has the DNA TGCGCCAGCAGCTTAGAAGGGACAGCCTACAACGAGCAGTACTTC. The chain joins TRBV5-1 to TRBJ2-7; 7 bases align to TRBD1. Looked up from germline, CDR1 is SGHRS and CDR2 is YFSETQ. Losses at the gene ends were 2 bases for V and 5 bases for J; bases not matched to a gene: 10. The CDR3 runs 15 residues.

This clonotype was seen a handful of times. The chain combines TRBV9 with TRBJ1-6; D call uncertain. Germline CDR1 and CDR2: SGDLS and YYNGEE. CDR3 length: 15 residues. V was clipped by 3 bases and J by 7 bases, with 14 bases between them. CDR3 protein: CASSGTPAQNSPLHF. DNA for the CDR3: TGTGCCAGCAGCGGAACCCCAGCCCAAAATTCACCCCTCCACTTT.

This clonotype was detected only a few times. The V and J genes are TRBV5-6 and TRBJ2-5; D remains ambiguous. Matching the DNA end better, TRBJ2-1 makes the J call doubtful. The CDR3 sequence is 13 residues long. The germline V gene encodes CDR1 SGHDT and CDR2 YYEEEE. The CDR3 DNA sequence: TGTGCCAGCAGCTTTGTGACTCTTGATGAGCAGTTCTTC. Translating gives CASSFVTLDEQFF.

The gene calls are TRBV12-3 or TRBV12-4 and TRBJ1-1; D may be TRBD1 (5 bases). V lost 6 bases and J lost 3, with 11 bases in between. CDR3 length equals 13 residues. The CDR3 DNA sequence: TGTGCCAGCAGCGCAGGGAGCTACACTGAAGCTTTCTTT. The encoded protein is CASSAGSYTEAFF.

The J gene is TRBJ2-2, the V gene TRBV9, with unresolved D. The germline V gene has CDR1 SGDLS and CDR2 YYNGEE. V was shortened by 3 bases and J by 3 bases, with 24 bases between the two germline ends. This CDR3 is 19 amino acids long. The CDR3 loop reads CASSDARPHIHPDTGELFF. The CDR3 bases are TGTGCCAGCAGCGACGCGCGACCCCATATTCATCCTGACACCGGGGAGCTGTTTTTT.

This clonotype has a count of ten or more. The chain uses TRBV9 and TRBJ2-3; the D is unclear. Germline-derived CDR1 and CDR2 are SGDLS and YYNGEE. There are 16 residues in the CDR3. Trimming left V 0 bases short and J 3 bases short, with 14 bases between. CDR3 bases: TGTGCCAGCAGCGTAGATGTAGCACGCGGTACAGATACGCAGTATTTT. It translates to CASSVDVARGTDTQYF. Filled out from reference TRBV9 and TRBJ2-3, the complete variable domain reads DSGVTQTPKHLITATGQRVTLRCSPRSGDLSVYWYQQSLDQGLQFLIQYYNGEERAKGNILERFSAQQFPDLHSELNLSSLELGDSALYFCASSVDVARGTDTQYFGPGTRLTVL.

Only a few counts were recorded for this clonotype. The chain joins TRBV2 to TRBJ2-1; D not certain. Germline values: CDR1 SNHLY, CDR2 FYNNEI. Between the trimmed V and J ends, which lost 7 bases and 5 bases, there was a span of 9 bases. This CDR3 has 12 amino acids. This CDR3 reads CASTPTDNEQFF. DNA of the CDR3: TGTGCCAGCACCCCAACGGACAATGAGCAGTTCTTC.

This rearrangement joins TRBV5-5 to TRBJ2-5, with a weak D call TRBD2 (6 bases). The DNA matches TRBJ2-7 better at its end, which makes the J call doubtful. Germline lookup yields CDR1 SGHKS and CDR2 YYEKEE (reference sequence). The CDR3 is made up of 17 amino acids. CDR3 region: CASSLASGGRTSYEQYF. The CDR3 DNA is TGTGCCAGCAGCTTGGCAAGTGGGGGGAGAACGTCCTACGAGCAGTACTTC.

This rearrangement joins TRBV13 to TRBJ2-1; D is unclear. The J call is doubtful: the DNA matches TRBJ2-5 better. The CDR3 consists of 12 residues. The V gene's germline CDR1 is PRHDT and CDR2 FYEKMQ (reference sequence). In DNA form, the CDR3 reads TGTGCCAGCAGGGGAATGGGAGAGACCCAGTACTTC. It specifies CASRGMGETQYF.

This clonotype was picked up a small number of times. V is TRBV12-3 or TRBV12-4 and J is TRBJ2-3; 9 positions match TRBD2. This CDR3 has 15 amino acids. The V gene end was trimmed by 10 bases and the J gene end by 1 base; junction bases not matched to a gene: 9. In nucleotides, the CDR3 is TGTGCCAACAGCGCCGCTAGCGGGGGCACAGATACGCAGTATTTT. Its translation is CANSAASGGTDTQYF.

The genes are TRBV6-5 and TRBJ2-4; perhaps D is TRBD1 or TRBD2 (6 bases each). The germline V gene encodes CDR1 MNHEY and CDR2 SVGAGI. The CDR3 covers 16 residues. V lost 8 bases and J 1 base, leaving 18 bases between the germline ends. Here the CDR3 DNA reads TGTGCCAGCGCAAGGGGGGTTGGGACCGCCAAAAACATTCAGTACTTC. Translating it yields CASARGVGTAKNIQYF.

As to this clonotype: At one end the junction does not follow the germline gene, possibly because of a read error. The genes are TRBV29-1 and TRBJ2-1, with 7 bases that match TRBD1. Per the germline V gene, CDR1 is SQVTM and CDR2 is ANQGSEA. This CDR3 contains 12 residues. Here the CDR3 DNA reads TGCAGCGTTGAAACTACAGGGGATGAGGAGTTCTTC. The encoded protein is CSVETTGDEEFF.

This CDR3 is CASSVEAGDSPLHF. The CDR3, as DNA: TGTGCCAGCAGCGTAGAGGCAGGGGACTCACCCCTCCACTTT. The chain recombines TRBV9 with TRBJ1-6, with D possibly TRBD1 on 6 matching bases. The germline V gene encodes CDR1 SGDLS and CDR2 YYNGEE. The germline V and J ends were trimmed by 0 bases and 10 bases, with 11 bases remaining between them. The CDR3 has 14 amino acids.

This clonotype has more than one count but fewer than ten. The rearrangement uses TRBV3-1 and TRBJ1-1; the D gene is possibly TRBD1 (6 bases). Germline CDR1 LGHDT, CDR2 YNNKEL (reference sequence). V lost 4 bases and J 3 bases, leaving 15 bases between the germline ends. The CDR3 is 15 amino acids. CDR3 protein: CASSRAGVRHTEAFF. The CDR3 DNA is TGTGCCAGCAGCCGAGCAGGGGTTCGGCACACTGAAGCTTTCTTT. Variable domain in full (rest from reference TRBV3-1 and TRBJ1-1): DTAVSQTPKYLVTQMGNDKSIKCEQNLGHDTMYWYKQDSKKFLKIMFSYNNKELIINETVPNRFSPKSPDKAHLNLHINSLELGDSAVYFCASSRAGVRHTEAFFGQGTRLTVV.

This clonotype came up a few times. The chain recombines TRBV7-9 with TRBJ2-2; no firm D call. V lost 1 base, J lost 6 bases, and 6 bases lay in between. CDR3 length equals 13 residues. Per germline, CDR1 SEHNR and CDR2 FQNEAQ (reference sequence). Written as DNA, the CDR3 is TGTGCCAGCAGCTTAGTTGTGGCCGGGGAGCTGTTTTTT. Translation: CASSLVVAGELFF.

This clonotype was detected only a few times. Because the CDR3's place on the DNA is in doubt, the DNA is left out and the CDR3 is given as listed by TCRdb. CDR3 in amino acids: CSVAHGTDLHF. The J gene is TRBJ2-5, the V gene TRBV29-1; the table calls TRBD1, which could not be checked here. Germline values: CDR1 SQVTM, CDR2 ANQGSEA. The CDR3 contains 11 residues when both ends are counted.

This clonotype showed up many times. V usage is TRBV20-1 and J usage is TRBJ1-1; weak D call: TRBD1 (5 bases). Trimming shortened V by 6 bases and J by 0 bases, and 17 bases separated the two germline ends. Germline V gives CDR1 DFQATT, CDR2 SNEGSKA (reference sequence). The CDR3 sequence is 15 residues long. CDR3 amino acids: CSALPGRYLNTEAFF. The CDR3 region has the DNA TGCAGTGCCCTGCCGGGACGGTACTTGAACACTGAAGCTTTCTTT.

This clonotype was recorded many times. The chain joins TRBV20-1 to TRBJ1-6; 8 nucleotides match TRBD1. From germline, CDR1 is DFQATT and CDR2 SNEGSKA (reference sequence). Unmatched junction bases numbered 10, after V lost 1 base and J lost 8 bases. CDR3 size: 16 residues. The chain's CDR3 is CSARGLDRGDDSPLHF. In DNA form, the CDR3 reads TGCAGTGCTAGAGGCTTAGACAGGGGAGATGATTCACCCCTCCACTTT.

This clonotype was detected a few times. J is TRBJ2-7 and V is TRBV6-1; TRBD2 matches 12 bases. Matching the DNA end better, TRBJ2-1 makes the J call doubtful. This CDR3 spans 16 amino acids. Germline V lookup: CDR1 MNHNS, CDR2 SASEGT. CDR3 in DNA: TGTGCCAGCAGTGAATATACTAGCGGGGGGCCCAATGAGCAGTTCTTC. This gives the protein CASSEYTSGGPNEQFF.

This chain connects TRBV11-2 to TRBJ2-5; no clear D. The closer fit of TRBJ2-1 to the DNA end suggests the J call may be wrong. CDR3 length equals 13 residues. CDR1 SGHAT and CDR2 FQNNGV come from the germline V gene. This chain's CDR3 is CASSSLYSLEQFF. CDR3 DNA sequence: TGTGCCAGCAGCTCCCTCTATAGCCTTGAGCAGTTCTTC.

The chain combines TRBV7-9 with TRBJ1-1; D perhaps matches TRBD1 (6 bases). The V end was cut by 5 bases, the J end by 4 bases, with 14 bases between. This CDR3 comprises 14 residues. The germline V gene has CDR1 SEHNR and CDR2 FQNEAQ (reference sequence). CDR3: CASSKETGFTEAFF. Written as DNA, the CDR3 is TGTGCCAGCAGCAAGGAAACAGGGTTCACTGAAGCTTTCTTT.

The chain combines TRBV20-1 with TRBJ1-5, with D perhaps matching TRBD1 (5 bases). V lost 5 bases, J lost 2 bases, and 13 bases lay in between. Germline loops: CDR1 DFQATT, CDR2 SNEGSKA (reference sequence). The CDR3 loop spans 14 amino acids. The CDR3 loop is CSAGGGWGNQPQHF. The CDR3 coding sequence is TGCAGTGCTGGGGGGGGTTGGGGCAATCAGCCCCAGCATTTT.

This clonotype was seen only a few times. The chain joins TRBV9 to TRBJ1-3; no definite D call. The CDR3 loop spans 14 amino acids. V was trimmed by 3 bases and J by 0 bases, leaving 7 bases between them. The germline V gene has CDR1 SGDLS and CDR2 YYNGEE. The CDR3 sequence is CASSGRYSGNTIYF. The CDR3 bases are TGTGCCAGCAGCGGAAGGTACTCTGGAAACACCATATATTTT.